What follows are 31 T cell receptor beta chains derived from one specimen sequenced in a study of T cells in Graves' hyperthyroidism and ophthalmopathy. Regions amplified from RNA transcripts were the TCR beta CDR3 regions. Carried out on the TCR CDR3, a first-round RT-PCR used the HTBI primer set. TCRdb analysed the multiplex PCR reads with MiXCR anew, one entry per CDR3 protein. The sample includes about 640,000 distinct CDR3 sequences, under 25% of them seen just once. Sequenced: blood. The origin of the receptors is a man between 25 and 39 years old with Graves' ophthalmopathy.

This clonotype was seen just once. The CDR3 region is CASSLVRLATGDEQFF. The CDR3 DNA sequence: TGCGCCAGCAGCTTGGTCCGACTAGCTACCGGGGATGAGCAGTTCTTC. V usage is TRBV5-1 and J usage is TRBJ2-1; 7 positions agree with TRBD2. With V trimmed by 0 bases and J by 8 bases, 11 bases remained unmatched. The CDR3 length is 16 residues. Per the germline V gene, CDR1 is SGHRS and CDR2 is YFSETQ. Full variable domain (missing parts from reference TRBV5-1 and TRBJ2-1): KAGVTQTPRYLIKTRGQQVTLSCSPISGHRSVSWYQQTPGQGLQFLFEYFSETQRNKGNFPGRFSGRQFSNSRSEMNVSTLELGDSALYLCASSLVRLATGDEQFFGPGTRLTVL.

The gene calls are TRBV7-9 and TRBJ2-7; D is unclear. V was cut by 7 bases and J by 0 bases, with 19 bases left in between. Per the germline V gene, CDR1 is SEHNR and CDR2 is FQNEAQ (reference sequence). CDR3 size: 16 residues. The CDR3 is CASKGFGGDPSYEQYF. The CDR3 DNA reads as TGTGCCAGCAAGGGATTTGGTGGCGACCCCTCCTACGAGCAGTACTTC.

This clonotype was picked up one time. The CDR3 loop reads CASSVAGLGAGSALHF. CDR3 DNA sequence: TGTGCCAGCAGCGTAGCTGGGTTGGGGGCCGGGTCGGCCCTCCACTTT. This rearrangement joins TRBV9 to TRBJ1-6; perhaps TRBD1 as D (6 bases). Germline V CDR1 and CDR2: SGDLS, YYNGEE. V shed 0 bases and J shed 14 bases, with 21 bases lying between them. CDR3 length: 16 residues.

The chain couples TRBV12-3 or TRBV12-4 to TRBJ2-7, with a tentative D call TRBD2 (6 bases). The CDR3 runs 14 residues. Trimming removed 6 bases from V and 5 bases from J, with 17 bases in between. Here the CDR3 DNA reads TGTGCCAGCAGGGTACTAGCCGGGGAGAACGAGCAGTACTTC. It yields the protein CASRVLAGENEQYF.

The CDR3 reads CASTPSDTGYGYTF. CDR3 nucleotides: TGTGCCAGCACCCCTAGTGATACTGGCTATGGCTACACCTTC. The J gene is TRBJ1-2, the V gene TRBV28; D not certain. The ends were cut back, 7 bases at V and 4 bases at J, with 16 bases in the middle. In germline, CDR1 is MDHEN, CDR2 SYDVKM. CDR3 size: 14 residues.

The chain recombines TRBV3-1 with TRBJ2-7, with 9 bases that match TRBD2. The CDR3 sequence is 17 residues long. V was pared by 0 bases and J by 1 base, with 7 bases of the junction left unmatched. The germline V gene has CDR1 LGHDT and CDR2 YNNKEL (reference sequence). CDR3 nucleotide sequence: TGTGCCAGCAGCCAAGAGGTGGTAGCGGGAGTGTCCTACGAGCAGTACTTC. Translated, it gives CASSQEVVAGVSYEQYF.

This clonotype has a handful of counts. The chain carries TRBV2 and TRBJ1-6; weak D call: TRBD1 (5 bases). This CDR3 is 15 amino acids long. V was cut by 6 bases and J by 10 bases, with 19 bases left in between. The germline V gene encodes CDR1 SNHLY and CDR2 FYNNEI. The CDR3 region has the DNA TGTGCCAGCAGCCTCCGGGGACCTCGAGAGTCACCCCTCCACTTT. It encodes CASSLRGPRESPLHF.

The rearrangement links TRBV27 to TRBJ2-5; D not certain. Germline V CDR1 and CDR2: MNHEY, SMNVEV (reference sequence). Trimming shortened V by 6 bases and J by 9 bases, and 14 bases separated the two germline ends. There are 12 residues in the CDR3. CDR3 sequence reads: CASSPPSGAQYF. The CDR3 DNA reads as TGTGCCAGCAGCCCTCCCAGTGGGGCCCAGTACTTC.

The chain is built from TRBV18 and TRBJ2-1; 9 bases fit TRBD2. The germline V gene has CDR1 KGHSH and CDR2 LQKENI. The ends lost 3 bases at V and 7 bases at J; junction bases unmatched: 10. This CDR3 contains 16 residues. The CDR3 protein is CASSPQAGGPSNEQFF. The CDR3 bases are TGTGCCAGCTCACCCCAGGCGGGAGGGCCCTCGAATGAGCAGTTCTTC.

The sample holds a few counts of this clonotype. J is TRBJ2-1 and V is TRBV5-1; 8 bases agree with TRBD1. From germline, CDR1 is SGHRS and CDR2 YFSETQ. The V and J ends lost 2 bases and 3 bases, in that order; junction bases with no gene match: 13. The CDR3 loop spans 18 amino acids. DNA of the CDR3: TGCGCCAGCAGCTTATGGACAGGGCCGGAGCAGATCTACAATGAGCAGTTCTTC. Translating it yields CASSLWTGPEQIYNEQFF.

The V and J genes are TRBV28 and TRBJ1-2, with TRBD1 as a possible D gene (6 bases). CDR1 MDHEN and CDR2 SYDVKM come from the germline V gene. This CDR3 is built from 13 residues. V shed 3 bases and J shed 8 bases, with 13 bases lying between them. The CDR3 sequence is CASSLRGAKGYTF. The CDR3 DNA is TGTGCCAGCAGTTTGCGGGGGGCGAAGGGCTACACCTTC.

This clonotype was counted a few times. The chain has TRBV28 and TRBJ1-1, with 10 nucleotides matching TRBD1. Looked up from germline, CDR1 is MDHEN and CDR2 is SYDVKM. V lost 3 bases to trimming and J lost 10 bases; unmatched junction nucleotides: 2. CDR3 length equals 12 residues. DNA of the CDR3: TGTGCCAGCAGTTTTGGACAGGGGGTAGCTTTCTTT. It yields the protein CASSFGQGVAFF.

This clonotype occurred a few times. The rearrangement uses TRBV6-1 and TRBJ2-7; tentative D call: TRBD1 (6 bases). Trimming cost V 8 bases and J 0 bases, with 17 bases left between them. Germline assignment: CDR1 MNHNS and CDR2 SASEGT. The CDR3 spans 15 residues. The CDR3 region has the DNA TGTGCCAGCTGGACAAACAGGGTGGGCTCCTACGAGCAGTACTTC. Translation gives CASWTNRVGSYEQYF.

This clonotype was detected a few times. The V call is TRBV6-1, the J call TRBJ2-7; 14 bases map to TRBD2. Germline CDR1 MNHNS, CDR2 SASEGT. V shed 4 bases and J 5 bases; nucleotides not matched to a gene: 4. The CDR3 contains 15 residues. CDR3 sequence reads: CASSAGTSGSDEQYF. In nucleotides, the CDR3 is TGTGCCAGCAGTGCAGGGACTAGCGGGAGTGACGAGCAGTACTTC.

This clonotype was recorded a few times. This chain connects TRBV5-1 to TRBJ2-4, with 8 bases fitting TRBD1. The V segment lost 0 bases and the J segment 3 bases; nucleotides outside the gene matches: 11. Per the germline V gene, CDR1 is SGHRS and CDR2 is YFSETQ. The CDR3 sequence is 18 residues long. The CDR3: CASSLALGDRFDKNIQYF. DNA of the CDR3: TGCGCCAGCAGCTTGGCCCTCGGGGACAGGTTTGACAAAAACATTCAGTACTTC.

This clonotype was recorded at least ten times. CDR3: CSASLLAGGKDEQFF. CDR3 DNA: TGCAGTGCTTCTCTCCTAGCGGGAGGGAAAGATGAGCAGTTCTTC. The chain has TRBV20-1 and TRBJ2-1, with 12 bases matching TRBD2. This CDR3 contains 15 residues. Per the germline V gene, CDR1 is DFQATT and CDR2 is SNEGSKA (reference sequence). V lost 5 bases and J lost 8; bases outside the gene matches: 10.

This clonotype was counted a few times. V is TRBV20-1 and J is TRBJ1-1; no definite D call. CDR1 DFQATT and CDR2 SNEGSKA come from the germline V gene (reference sequence). CDR3 length equals 11 residues. V lost 3 bases to trimming and J lost 4 bases, with 6 bases between them. DNA of the CDR3: TGCAGTGCTAGCGCACTCACTGAAGCTTTCTTT. Its protein is CSASALTEAFF.

As concerns this clonotype: Being one base from a much bigger clone, this may be a read error. This chain connects TRBV3-1 to TRBJ2-7; D is undetermined. This CDR3 has 11 amino acids. CDR1 LGHDT and CDR2 YNNKEL come from the germline V gene (reference sequence). DNA of the CDR3: TGTACCAGCAGCCAAGGTCTAGAGCAGTACTTC. It yields the protein CTSSQGLEQYF.

A few counts support this clonotype. This chain's CDR3 is CASSTTTNRQAKDTGELFF. DNA of the CDR3: TGTGCCAGTAGTACTACAACAAATAGACAGGCTAAGGACACCGGGGAGCTGTTTTTT. V gene TRBV19 combines with J gene TRBJ2-2; TRBD1 is a possible D gene (6 bases). The CDR3 covers 19 residues. The V end lost 4 bases, the J end lost 3 bases, and 24 bases lay between the germline ends. Germline-derived CDR1 and CDR2 are LNHDA and SQIVND (reference sequence).

V and J are TRBV2 and TRBJ1-1; TRBD1 is a possible D gene (5 bases). Trimming left V 2 bases short and J 4 bases short, with 11 bases between. CDR1 is SNHLY, CDR2 FYNNEI, per germline. CDR3 length: 14 amino acids. The CDR3 loop reads CASSEQGRITEAFF. The CDR3 region has the DNA TGTGCCAGCAGTGAACAGGGTCGGATCACTGAAGCTTTCTTT.

The chain carries TRBV10-3 and TRBJ2-1; 8 nucleotides line up with TRBD2. V lost 8 bases, J lost 9 bases, and 9 bases stayed unmatched. Germline CDR1 ENHRY, CDR2 SYGVKD. This CDR3 has 13 residues. CDR3: CAIGAGGAGEQFF. In nucleotides, the CDR3 is TGTGCCATCGGTGCGGGAGGTGCGGGTGAGCAGTTCTTC.

The chain couples TRBV15 to TRBJ2-7; 10 nucleotides agree with TRBD2. CDR3 length: 19 amino acids. The V gene end was trimmed by 0 bases and the J gene end by 2 bases; junction bases not matched to a gene: 13. Germline lookup yields CDR1 LNHNV and CDR2 YYDKDF (reference sequence). CDR3 sequence reads: CATSRDLPGRLAGTYEQYF. In nucleotides, the CDR3 is TGTGCCACCAGCAGAGATCTGCCAGGCCGACTAGCGGGTACCTACGAGCAGTACTTC.

The table lists this clonotype with a few counts. This sequence joins TRBV7-9 and TRBJ2-3; TRBD1 agrees at 9 bases. J gave up 4 bases and V 6 bases, and 8 bases lay outside the gene matches. CDR1 and CDR2 from the germline V gene are SEHNR and FQNEAQ (reference sequence). This CDR3 is built from 15 residues. CDR3 sequence: CASRVGTGPADTQYF. The CDR3, as DNA: TGTGCCAGCAGAGTGGGGACAGGGCCAGCAGATACGCAGTATTTT. The variable domain in full, with the rest retrieved from reference TRBV7-9 and TRBJ2-3, is DTGVSQNPRHKITKRGQNVTFRCDPISEHNRLYWYRQTLGQGPEFLTYFQNEAQLEKSRLLSDRFSAERPKGSFSTLEIQRTEQGDSAMYLCASRVGTGPADTQYFGPGTRLTVL.

The rearrangement uses TRBV12-3 or TRBV12-4 and TRBJ2-1, with a weak D call TRBD1 (6 bases). This CDR3 spans 15 amino acids. V was shortened by 6 bases and J by 0 bases, with 12 bases between the two germline ends. The CDR3 DNA sequence: TGTGCCAGCAGCTGGACAGATAGCTCCTACAATGAGCAGTTCTTC. Translating gives CASSWTDSSYNEQFF.

This clonotype has just a few counts. The chain couples TRBV30 to TRBJ2-2, with D perhaps being TRBD1 or TRBD2 (5 bases each). This CDR3 spans 11 amino acids. V lost 3 bases and J 10 bases, leaving 9 bases between the germline ends. The germline gives CDR1 GTSNPN, CDR2 SVGIG (reference sequence). CDR3 DNA: TGTGCCTGGAGGGCAGGGACGGAGCTGTTTTTT. Protein: CAWRAGTELFF.

The chain recombines TRBV5-1 with TRBJ2-1; a weak D match, TRBD1 (5 bases). Per the germline V gene, CDR1 is SGHRS and CDR2 is YFSETQ. Trimming removed 0 bases at V and 0 bases at J, with 13 bases between. The length of the CDR3 is 17 residues. This chain's CDR3 is CASSLGGSLSSYNEQFF. The DNA for the CDR3 is TGCGCCAGCAGCTTGGGGGGCTCCTTGAGCTCCTACAATGAGCAGTTCTTC.

This clonotype has more than one count but fewer than ten. The chain employs TRBV24-1 and TRBJ1-4; perhaps TRBD1 as D (5 bases). Looked up from germline, CDR1 is KGHDR and CDR2 is SFDVKD. V dropped 2 bases and J dropped 7 bases, with 13 bases sitting between them. This CDR3 region has 15 residues. This CDR3 is CATSDSRGVGEKLFF. The CDR3 nucleotides read TGTGCCACCAGTGATTCTAGGGGAGTGGGTGAAAAACTGTTTTTT.

The V and J genes are TRBV19 and TRBJ2-1; 9 bases match TRBD2. CDR1 is LNHDA and CDR2 is SQIVND in the germline V gene (reference sequence). Unmatched junction bases numbered 16, after V lost 6 bases and J lost 10 bases. This CDR3 is 16 amino acids long. The CDR3 DNA sequence: TGTGCCAGTAGCCCTACCGGGCGGGGGGGGGTGACGGAGCAGTTCTTC. Its translation: CASSPTGRGGVTEQFF. The entire variable domain, with the rest obtained from reference TRBV19 and TRBJ2-1, is as follows: DGGITQSPKYLFRKEGQNVTLSCEQNLNHDAMYWYRQDPGQGLRLIYYSQIVNDFQKGDIAEGYSVSREKKESFPLTVTSAQKNPTAFYLCASSPTGRGGVTEQFFGPGTRLTVL.

This clonotype occurred many times. The genes are TRBV2 and TRBJ2-5, with a tentative D call TRBD1 (6 bases). Germline V gene sequence: CDR1 SNHLY, CDR2 FYNNEI. CDR3 length equals 14 residues. Trimming shortened V by 8 bases and J by 3 bases, and 16 bases separated the two germline ends. The CDR3 nucleotides read TGTGCCAGCTCAGACAGGATGGGGAAAGAGACCCAGTACTTC. Translating gives CASSDRMGKETQYF.

This clonotype was detected only a few times. The chain links TRBV7-2 to TRBJ2-7; a weak D match, TRBD2 (5 bases). The CDR3 is made up of 16 amino acids. Trimming took off 1 base at V and 2 bases at J, with 15 bases between the two ends. CDR1 and CDR2 (germline): SGHTA, FQGNSA. The CDR3 sequence: CASSLGAEGTPYEQYF. The CDR3 DNA follows: TGTGCCAGCAGCTTAGGGGCTGAGGGAACCCCCTACGAGCAGTACTTC.

There are a few counts of this clonotype. V is TRBV7-2 and J is TRBJ1-6; D remains ambiguous. The CDR3 is 15 residues long. V shed 2 bases and J shed 8 bases, with 13 bases lying between them. Looked up from germline, CDR1 is SGHTA and CDR2 is FQGNSA. The CDR3 sequence is CASSLTGTADSPLHF. CDR3 sequence (DNA): TGTGCCAGCAGCTTAACCGGAACTGCGGATTCACCCCTCCACTTT.